A single sample is the source of the 22 T cell receptor beta chains below, sequenced in a study of graft-versus-host responses after intestinal transplantation. Irradiated, violet-dye-labeled stimulators (roughly 200,000) were plated alongside roughly 200,000 CFSE-labeled responders. Profiling relied on immunoSEQ multiplex PCR, and the TCRdb table lists in-frame clones only, not all of them. The sample lists 5,000 to 6,500 clones, around 31% occurring once. The sample in question was alloreactive CD8+ T cells from a mixed lymphocyte reaction culture, obtained before intestinal transplant. Subset described: CFSE-low proliferating T cells sorted from approximately six-day pre-transplant mixed lymphocyte reaction (GvH or HvG direction). These receptors came from a human patient who received an intestinal transplant.

There are a few counts of this clone. The chain joins TRBV4-1 to TRBJ1-4, with D possibly matching TRBD1 (6 bases). CDR1 is MGHRA, CDR2 YSYEKL, per germline. The ends were cut back, 1 base at V and 7 bases at J, with 13 bases in the middle. This CDR3 spans 15 amino acids. The CDR3 here is CASSQGGTTGEKLFF. The CDR3 region has the DNA TGCGCCAGCAGCCAAGGGGGGACAACTGGTGAAAAACTGTTTTTT.

The sample holds a few counts of this clone. V and J are TRBV27 and TRBJ2-7, with 7 bases lining up with TRBD1. Per the germline V gene, CDR1 is MNHEY and CDR2 is SMNVEV (reference sequence). Germline trimming cut 2 bases from V and 3 bases from J; bases unmatched to any gene: 1. The CDR3 contains 13 residues. CDR3 amino acids: CASSLQGDYEQYF. The CDR3 nucleotides read TGTGCCAGCAGTTTACAGGGGGACTACGAGCAGTACTTC.

In this sample, this clone is medium-sized. DNA of the CDR3: TGTGCCAGCAGCACAAGCGGGGGGGCCAACTATGAGCAGTTCTTC. Its protein product is CASSTSGGANYEQFF. The chain is built from TRBV27 and TRBJ2-1, with 10 bases aligning to TRBD2. Losses at the gene ends were 6 bases for V and 8 bases for J; bases not matched to a gene: 10. CDR3 length equals 15 residues. Germline V CDR1 and CDR2: MNHEY, SMNVEV (reference sequence).

This clone was counted between two and nine times. The chain joins TRBV5-5 to TRBJ1-1; 7 positions match TRBD1. Germline V lookup: CDR1 SGHKS, CDR2 YYEKEE (reference sequence). The CDR3 is 15 residues long. Trimming took 4 bases from V and 0 from J; bases not matched to a gene: 6. The CDR3 is CASSHAGQLNTEAFF. CDR3 DNA sequence: TGTGCCAGCAGCCATGCGGGACAGCTGAACACTGAAGCTTTCTTT.

This clone was found a few times. The rearrangement joins TRBV6-5 to TRBJ1-1, with 7 bases matching TRBD1. V was pared by 0 bases and J by 6 bases, with 1 base of the junction left unmatched. The CDR3 has 13 residues. Per the germline V gene, CDR1 is MNHEY and CDR2 is SVGAGI. The CDR3 reads CASSYSQGSEAFF. As DNA, the CDR3 is TGTGCCAGCAGTTACTCACAGGGGTCTGAAGCTTTCTTT.

In this sample, this clone turned up a few times. This chain uses TRBV10-3 with TRBJ2-5, with 9 bases matching TRBD2. V was clipped by 2 bases and J by 5 bases; unmatched bases: 6. This CDR3 region has 15 residues. The germline CDR1 and CDR2 sequences are ENHRY and SYGVKD. In DNA form, the CDR3 reads TGTGCCATCAGTGAGAGGCTAGCGGGGTTCGAGACCCAGTACTTC. This codes for CAISERLAGFETQYF.

The V gene is TRBV6-4, the J gene TRBJ2-7, with D possibly TRBD2 on 6 matching bases. Germline CDR1 is MRHNA and CDR2 is SNTAGT. The CDR3 has 15 amino acids. The V end lost 0 bases, the J end lost 3 bases, and 12 bases lay between the germline ends. The CDR3 spells CASSDSELAIYEQYF. The CDR3 DNA follows: TGTGCCAGCAGTGACTCAGAACTAGCAATCTACGAGCAGTACTTC.

This clone was seen more than once but under ten times. The rearrangement links TRBV6-6 to TRBJ2-5, with a weak D call TRBD2 (7 bases). The germline V and J ends were trimmed by 2 bases and 1 base, with 8 bases remaining between them. CDR1 and CDR2 from the germline V gene are MNHNY and SVGAGI (reference sequence). This CDR3 region has 14 residues. The CDR3 nucleotides read TGTGCCAGCAGTTACCGGGGGGCCCAAGAGACCCAGTACTTC. This gives the protein CASSYRGAQETQYF.

Only a few counts were recorded for this clone. V is TRBV13 and J is TRBJ1-3; 7 bases align to TRBD1. The V segment lost 5 bases and the J segment 7 bases; nucleotides outside the gene matches: 11. In germline, CDR1 is PRHDT, CDR2 FYEKMQ (reference sequence). The length of the CDR3 is 15 residues. CDR3 residues: CASSIIGTVSNTIYF. CDR3 nucleotide sequence: TGTGCCAGCAGCATAATTGGGACAGTCAGTAACACCATATATTTT.

This sequence joins TRBV19 and TRBJ2-1; TRBD2 matches at 14 bases. In germline, CDR1 is LNHDA, CDR2 SQIVND (reference sequence). CDR3 length: 14 residues. V dropped 3 bases and J dropped 9; count of bases not matched to a gene: 1. The CDR3 here is CASSMGLAGVEQFF. CDR3 sequence (DNA): TGTGCCAGTAGTATGGGACTAGCGGGAGTTGAGCAGTTCTTC. Looking up the rest from reference TRBV19 and TRBJ2-1 gives the full variable domain: DGGITQSPKYLFRKEGQNVTLSCEQNLNHDAMYWYRQDPGQGLRLIYYSQIVNDFQKGDIAEGYSVSREKKESFPLTVTSAQKNPTAFYLCASSMGLAGVEQFFGPGTRLTVL.

The sample holds a few counts of this clone. The chain employs TRBV10-3 and TRBJ2-7; D might be TRBD2 (5 bases). V was pared by 8 bases and J by 3 bases, with 8 bases between. The CDR3 spans 11 residues. From germline, CDR1 is ENHRY and CDR2 SYGVKD. The CDR3 region is CAIEGLYEQYF. CDR3 bases: TGTGCCATCGAGGGTCTCTACGAGCAGTACTTC.

The chain employs TRBV9 and TRBJ2-7; 7 positions agree with TRBD1. Germline CDR1 SGDLS, CDR2 YYNGEE. J was trimmed by 6 bases and V by 4 bases; bases with no gene match: 7. CDR3 length: 13 residues. In nucleotides, the CDR3 is TGTGCCAGCAGCCCCGGGACAGCAATCGAGCAGTACTTC. Protein product: CASSPGTAIEQYF.

This clone was counted only a few times. This rearrangement joins TRBV27 to TRBJ2-1, with D perhaps matching TRBD2 (6 bases). V was cut by 6 bases and J by 3 bases, with 15 bases left in between. CDR1 and CDR2 (germline): MNHEY, SMNVEV (reference sequence). CDR3 length: 15 amino acids. The CDR3 spells CASSVPGLNYNEQFF. As DNA, the CDR3 is TGTGCCAGCAGCGTCCCGGGACTCAACTACAATGAGCAGTTCTTC.

The table lists this clone with a few counts. The gene calls are TRBV4-2 and TRBJ2-7; D ambiguous. Germline assignment: CDR1 LGHNA and CDR2 YNFKEQ. CDR3 length equals 13 residues. The V end was cut by 4 bases, the J end by 0 bases, with 7 bases between. This CDR3 is CASSPPSSYEQYF. For the CDR3, the DNA is TGTGCCAGCAGCCCCCCTAGCTCCTACGAGCAGTACTTC.

The J gene is TRBJ1-2, the V gene TRBV7-9, with D unclear. This CDR3 has 13 amino acids. Germline CDR1 reads SEHNR; CDR2 reads FQNEAQ (reference sequence). Trimming cost V 4 bases and J 4 bases, with 10 bases left between them. The CDR3 sequence: CASSSPAGYGYTF. CDR3 nucleotide sequence: TGTGCCAGCAGCTCCCCGGCAGGCTATGGCTACACCTTC.

The V call is TRBV28, the J call TRBJ2-1; D may be TRBD2 (6 bases). Trimming took 5 bases from V and 4 from J, leaving 12 bases between them. The CDR3 totals 14 residues. The germline gives CDR1 MDHEN, CDR2 SYDVKM. CDR3 nucleotide sequence: TGTGCCAGCAGTCGCTCGACTAGATACAATGAGCAGTTCTTC. Amino acids: CASSRSTRYNEQFF.

A few counts support this clone. The chain combines TRBV29-1 with TRBJ2-1; D perhaps matches TRBD2 (6 bases). The V gene lost 6 bases and the J gene lost 7 bases, with 13 bases spanning the gap. Germline CDR1 is SQVTM and CDR2 is ANQGSEA. CDR3 length: 12 residues. CDR3 in amino acids: CSVTGSGNEQFF. The CDR3, as DNA: TGCAGCGTAACCGGGAGTGGGAATGAGCAGTTCTTC.

This clone counts as medium-sized. The rearrangement uses TRBV27 and TRBJ2-7; 8 bases are a match to TRBD2. V dropped 9 bases and J dropped 2; count of bases not matched to a gene: 3. Germline CDR1 and CDR2: MNHEY and SMNVEV (reference sequence). The CDR3 spans 12 residues. This CDR3 is CASSGTTYEQYF. The CDR3 DNA reads as TGTGCCAGTAGCGGGACTACCTACGAGCAGTACTTC.

This clone was picked up a small number of times. The chain combines TRBV21-1 with TRBJ2-1; the DNA was not used to check the table's D call, TRBD2. TRBV21-1 is recorded as a pseudogene. CDR3 size: 12 residues. The CDR3 spells CASSPMRVEQFF. Here the CDR3 DNA reads TGTGCCAGCAGTCCGATGAGGGTTGAGCAGTTCTTC.

This clone was observed a few times. This chain uses TRBV28 with TRBJ2-2; D gene ambiguous. Trimming removed 5 bases from V and 0 bases from J, with 16 bases in between. This CDR3 spans 17 amino acids. Germline V gene data show CDR1 as MDHEN and CDR2 as SYDVKM. CDR3 residues: CASSNFAAIPNTGELFF. The CDR3 region has the DNA TGTGCCAGCAGTAATTTTGCGGCGATACCGAACACCGGGGAGCTGTTTTTT.

V gene TRBV9 combines with J gene TRBJ2-2, with TRBD2 matching over 10 bases. V lost 0 bases to trimming and J lost 5 bases; unmatched junction nucleotides: 4. The CDR3 covers 16 residues. Germline assignment: CDR1 SGDLS and CDR2 YYNGEE. CDR3 DNA: TGTGCCAGCAGCGTAGGACTAGCGGGCAGGACCGGGGAGCTGTTTTTT. It codes for CASSVGLAGRTGELFF.

This chain joins TRBV5-4 and TRBJ1-6; D not certain. Germline CDR1 and CDR2: SGHNT and YYREEE (reference sequence). Trimming stripped 0 bases from V and 10 bases from J, with 5 bases between. The CDR3 has 12 amino acids. CDR3: CASSLDSSPLHF. The DNA of the CDR3 is TGTGCCAGCAGCTTGGACAGCTCACCCCTCCACTTT.